These 21 T cell receptor beta chains were all obtained from the same sample, sequenced in a study of blood T cell repertoires in COVID-19. Libraries were prepared by immunoSEQ multiplex PCR; TCRdb keeps only in-frame clonotypes and omits some of them. The data show just over 650,000 clones, 90% seen once. The source material was peripheral blood. The receptors shown here come from a woman under 30 with acute or convalescent COVID-19.

V usage is TRBV6-2 or TRBV6-3 and J usage is TRBJ1-2; a possible D gene is TRBD1 (6 bases). V lost 6 bases to trimming and J lost 8 bases, with 16 bases between them. Germline CDR1 MNHEY, CDR2 SVGEGT. This CDR3 region has 13 residues. In DNA form, the CDR3 reads TGTGCCAGCAGCCCACAGGGCGCCAGGGGCTACACCTTC. As protein: CASSPQGARGYTF.

The chain uses TRBV7-6 and TRBJ2-5, with 9 bases identical to TRBD1. V lost 3 bases to trimming and J lost 5 bases; unmatched junction nucleotides: 7. The CDR3 contains 15 residues. Germline CDR1 SGHVS, CDR2 FNYEAQ. The CDR3 nucleotides are TGTGCCAGCAGCTTTCGACAGGGGGGGTGGGAGACCCAGTACTTC. Translating it yields CASSFRQGGWETQYF.

This chain links TRBV2 with TRBJ1-2; the D gene is possibly TRBD1 (6 bases). V lost 6 bases to trimming and J lost 13 bases, with 24 bases between them. Germline CDR1 is SNHLY and CDR2 is FYNNEI. The length of the CDR3 is 14 residues. The CDR3 loop reads CASRPRQEVKSGTF. CDR3 sequence (DNA): TGTGCCAGCAGGCCCCGACAGGAGGTTAAATCTGGCACCTTC.

This chain connects TRBV5-1 to TRBJ2-2, with a possible D match to TRBD1 (6 bases). CDR1 and CDR2 (germline): SGHRS, YFSETQ. The CDR3 has 16 residues. The V end lost 4 bases, the J end lost 1 base, and 14 bases lay between the germline ends. The CDR3 DNA reads as TGCGCCAGCAGCCCACAGGGACACCAGAACACCGGGGAGCTGTTTTTT. Translation gives CASSPQGHQNTGELFF.

V is TRBV7-9 and J is TRBJ2-7, with 8 bases that match TRBD1. The CDR3 is 17 residues long. Germline trimming cut 5 bases from V and 7 bases from J; bases unmatched to any gene: 19. Germline CDR1 is SEHNR and CDR2 is FQNEAQ (reference sequence). For the CDR3, the DNA is TGTGCCAGCAGCCCTTTCCGGGACAGGCGAAGCATGGGGGAGCAGTACTTC. Residues: CASSPFRDRRSMGEQYF.

The V call is TRBV12-5, the J call TRBJ1-1, with TRBD1 matching 8 bases. Germline V gene data show CDR1 as LGHNT and CDR2 as FRNRAP. V lost 6 bases to trimming and J lost 3 bases; unmatched junction nucleotides: 12. This CDR3 contains 16 residues. The CDR3: CASGGPGQAMYTEAFF. The DNA for the CDR3 is TGTGCTAGTGGCGGTCCGGGACAGGCCATGTACACTGAAGCTTTCTTT.

This clone came up once. The V gene is TRBV19, the J gene TRBJ1-1, with TRBD1 matching over 8 bases. CDR3 length: 13 amino acids. Trimming at V came to 5 bases and at J to 4 bases, leaving 3 bases not matched to a gene. Germline V gene data show CDR1 as LNHDA and CDR2 as SQIVND (reference sequence). The CDR3 sequence is CASSRQGFTEAFF. Here the CDR3 DNA reads TGTGCCAGTAGTCGACAGGGGTTCACTGAAGCTTTCTTT.

This chain links TRBV11-2 with TRBJ1-1; possibly TRBD1 for D (6 bases). CDR1 is SGHAT and CDR2 is FQNNGV in the germline V gene. The V gene lost 1 base and the J gene lost 5 bases, with 8 bases spanning the gap. The CDR3 spans 13 residues. The CDR3 sequence: CASSLVGATEAFF. The CDR3 DNA sequence: TGTGCCAGCAGCTTAGTGGGGGCTACTGAAGCTTTCTTT.

The V and J genes are TRBV29-1 and TRBJ1-2; D perhaps matches TRBD1 (5 bases). With 5 bases removed from V and 7 bases from J, the gap between germline ends came to 20 bases. The germline CDR1 and CDR2 sequences are SQVTM and ANQGSEA. The CDR3 loop spans 14 amino acids. CDR3 residues: CSVLRDAGGSGYTF. The DNA for the CDR3 is TGCAGCGTTCTCCGGGACGCGGGAGGTTCTGGCTACACCTTC.

The J gene is TRBJ2-1, the V gene TRBV15, with a possible D match to TRBD2 (5 bases). Between the trimmed V and J ends, which lost 5 bases and 0 bases, there was a span of 5 bases. The CDR3 contains 13 residues. Germline V CDR1 and CDR2: LNHNV, YYDKDF (reference sequence). In nucleotides, the CDR3 is TGTGCCACCAGCGGGAGCTCCTACAATGAGCAGTTCTTC. Encoded protein: CATSGSSYNEQFF.

J is TRBJ1-2 and V is TRBV19, with 7 bases identical to TRBD1. CDR3 length: 14 residues. Unmatched junction bases numbered 7, after V lost 5 bases and J lost 4 bases. The germline V gene has CDR1 LNHDA and CDR2 SQIVND (reference sequence). The CDR3 DNA sequence: TGTGCCAGTAGTCCCCGGGACAGAATCTATGGCTACACCTTC. This gives the protein CASSPRDRIYGYTF.

This clone was detected once. The genes are TRBV27 and TRBJ2-3, with D maybe TRBD2 (5 bases). CDR1 and CDR2 from the germline V gene are MNHEY and SMNVEV (reference sequence). Between the trimmed V and J ends, which lost 3 bases and 4 bases, there was a span of 8 bases. CDR3 length: 13 residues. The CDR3 sequence: CASSFLGADTQYF. Here the CDR3 DNA reads TGTGCCAGCAGTTTTCTGGGAGCAGATACGCAGTATTTT.

The DNA for the CDR3 is TGTGCCAGCAGTCTCCGGGGAGGAGGACAGGGTAACACTGAAGCTTTCTTT. Translation gives CASSLRGGGQGNTEAFF. The rearrangement uses TRBV28 and TRBJ1-1; 8 bases align to TRBD1. This CDR3 region has 17 residues. Germline CDR1 is MDHEN and CDR2 is SYDVKM. J gave up 2 bases and V 5 bases, and 13 bases lay outside the gene matches. The whole variable domain, filled in from reference TRBV28 and TRBJ1-1, reads DVKVTQSSRYLVKRTGEKVFLECVQDMDHENMFWYRQDPGLGLRLIYFSYDVKMKEKGDIPEGYSVSREKKERFSLILESASTNQTSMYLCASSLRGGGQGNTEAFFGQGTRLTVV.

The DNA of the CDR3 is TGTGCCAGCGGACCTGACAGCGATCTTCTTGAAAAACTGTTTTTT. Protein product: CASGPDSDLLEKLFF. V usage is TRBV21-1 and J usage is TRBJ1-4; the DNA was not used to check the table's D call, TRBD1. TRBV21-1 is labeled a pseudogene. The CDR3 has 15 residues.

The chain has TRBV9 and TRBJ1-2; D gene ambiguous. Germline V CDR1 and CDR2: SGDLS, YYNGEE. V gave up 3 bases and J gave up 2 bases, with 11 bases separating them. The CDR3 spans 14 residues. CDR3 in DNA: TGTGCCAGCAGCGAGACCGGGAGCAACTATGGCTACACCTTC. Protein product: CASSETGSNYGYTF.

V and J are TRBV4-3 and TRBJ2-3; TRBD2 matches 7 bases. J was trimmed by 14 bases and V by 1 base; bases with no gene match: 15. Per the germline V gene, CDR1 is LGHNA and CDR2 is YSLEER. CDR3 length: 15 residues. The chain's CDR3 is CASSQAWGAGRGVYF. In DNA, the CDR3 is TGCGCCAGCAGCCAAGCCTGGGGAGCGGGGCGGGGTGTGTATTTT.

The rearrangement links TRBV27 to TRBJ2-5; TRBD1 agrees at 9 bases. The CDR3 consists of 15 residues. With 5 bases clipped from V and 5 bases from J, the junction kept 9 bases outside the gene matches. Germline values: CDR1 MNHEY, CDR2 SMNVEV (reference sequence). CDR3 nucleotides: TGTGCCAGCAGTCCCCGGACAGGGGTTGTGGAGACCCAGTACTTC. Residues: CASSPRTGVVETQYF.

This clone was seen a few times. This rearrangement joins TRBV7-2 to TRBJ1-2; D not resolved. The CDR3 is 14 amino acids. V dropped 4 bases and J dropped 7 bases, with 16 bases sitting between them. The germline CDR1 and CDR2 sequences are SGHTA and FQGNSA. CDR3 sequence: CASSSTAGNAGYTF. DNA for the CDR3: TGTGCCAGCAGCTCCACGGCGGGGAATGCTGGCTACACCTTC.

The rearrangement links TRBV3-1 (or the pseudogene TRBV3-2) to TRBJ2-7; possible D gene TRBD2, 5 bases. CDR1 LGHDT and CDR2 YNNKEL come from the germline V gene (reference sequence). This CDR3 is 13 amino acids long. The V end was cut by 2 bases, the J end by 3 bases, with 8 bases between. The CDR3 region is CASSQHTSYEQYF. In DNA, the CDR3 is TGTGCCAGCAGCCAACACACTAGCTACGAGCAGTACTTC.

This clone has just one count. V gene TRBV7-2 combines with J gene TRBJ1-4; 10 nucleotides agree with TRBD1. The V segment lost 1 base and the J segment 7 bases; nucleotides outside the gene matches: 6. Germline lookup yields CDR1 SGHTA and CDR2 FQGNSA. The CDR3 sequence is 16 residues long. The CDR3 reads CASSLDRDRGSEKLFF. The CDR3 nucleotides read TGTGCCAGCAGCTTAGACCGGGACAGGGGTAGTGAAAAACTGTTTTTT.

The gene calls are TRBV19 and TRBJ2-7, with 8 bases that match TRBD1. Germline V gene lookup returns CDR1 LNHDA and CDR2 SQIVND (reference sequence). CDR3 length equals 13 residues. After removal of 4 bases from V and 3 bases from J, the junction contained 2 bases not matched to a gene. The CDR3, as DNA: TGTGCCAGTAGTAAAGACAGGGGCTACGAGCAGTACTTC. Protein product: CASSKDRGYEQYF. The whole variable domain, filled in from reference TRBV19 and TRBJ2-7, reads DGGITQSPKYLFRKEGQNVTLSCEQNLNHDAMYWYRQDPGQGLRLIYYSQIVNDFQKGDIAEGYSVSREKKESFPLTVTSAQKNPTAFYLCASSKDRGYEQYFGPGTRLTVT.